The T cell receptor (beta chain) under discussion was sequenced for a study of blood T cell repertoires in COVID-19. Background on the study: Samples taken during acute and convalescent COVID-19 were collected in the United States, Italy and Spain.

The CDR3 is 16 residues long. This clone was counted ten times or more. In the authors' methods: How many nucleated cells were present was estimated from reference gene primer amplification. Profiling relied on immunoSEQ multiplex PCR, and the TCRdb table lists in-frame clones only, not all of them. For V, J and clone size, that table is used; D and trimming come from the DNA. Here the sample spans a few hundred thousand clones, about 90% being singletons. Participant ages covered about 18 to 90 years across about 22 US areas. Cohorts were determined from participant-reported clinical history. This clonotype was obtained from a woman in her twenties or thirties who had recovered from COVID-19. The chain uses TRBV21-1 and TRBJ1-1; TRBD1, the table's D call, lacks a check against the DNA. TRBV21-1 is annotated as a pseudogene. Sequenced input: PBMCs or T cells enriched from blood (not recorded which). The CDR3 is CASSKVQTGANTEAFF. For the CDR3, the DNA is TGTGCCAGCAGCAAAGTCCAGACAGGGGCGAACACTGAAGCTTTCTTT.